The entry below describes one T cell receptor (beta chain). Germline CDR1 is SNHLY and CDR2 is FYNNEI. Deletions cut 5 bases from V and 6 bases from J, with 13 bases between. The CDR3 contains 13 residues. Assay used: immunoSEQ multiplex PCR; TCRdb lists only in-frame clones, some missing. This table has around 100,000 clones, around 93% appearing once. These data belong to a study of PD-L1 blockade in urothelial cancer. The time point: peripheral blood 6 weeks after treatment start. The V gene is TRBV2, the J gene TRBJ2-5; D is possibly TRBD1 (5 bases). This clonotype originated in a man in his 60s with urothelial cancer. Specimen: PBMCs, collected around atezolizumab (anti-PD-L1) treatment. The DNA for the CDR3 is TGTGCCAGCAGTCGAAGGCAGGGCCAGACCCAGTACTTC. It encodes CASSRRQGQTQYF.